A single sample is the source of the 18 T cell receptor beta chains below, sequenced in a study of long-term antiretroviral therapy in people with HIV. The assay, immunoSEQ v3.0, was run at survey level. The data were produced by immunoSEQ multiplex PCR, yet TCRdb's version contains in-frame clones alone and is incomplete. The sample lists about 15,000 clones, approximately 90% occurring once. Sequencing used unsorted PBMCs, obtained 6.9 years after starting antiretroviral therapy. Receptors originate from a man between 50 and 59 years old with HIV.

The chain uses TRBV19 and TRBJ2-1, with 7 bases that match TRBD1. V lost 10 bases to trimming and J lost 4 bases; unmatched junction nucleotides: 10. The germline V gene encodes CDR1 LNHDA and CDR2 SQIVND (reference sequence). The CDR3 totals 14 residues. This CDR3 is CATSRTGQYNEQFF. Here the CDR3 DNA reads TGTGCCACCTCCCGGACAGGTCAATACAATGAGCAGTTCTTC. Looking up the rest from reference TRBV19 and TRBJ2-1 gives the full variable domain: DGGITQSPKYLFRKEGQNVTLSCEQNLNHDAMYWYRQDPGQGLRLIYYSQIVNDFQKGDIAEGYSVSREKKESFPLTVTSAQKNPTAFYLCATSRTGQYNEQFFGPGTRLTVL.

The V gene is TRBV19, the J gene TRBJ1-2, with no clear D. This CDR3 has 15 amino acids. Germline V gene data show CDR1 as LNHDA and CDR2 as SQIVND (reference sequence). V was shortened by 7 bases and J by 1 base, with 16 bases between the two germline ends. The CDR3 spells CASTLWGDLNYGYTF. CDR3 sequence (DNA): TGTGCCAGTACACTATGGGGTGACCTTAACTATGGCTACACCTTC.

This clone was found a few times. The J gene is TRBJ2-1, the V gene TRBV2; D is undetermined. The V end lost 2 bases, the J end lost 8 bases, and 1 base lay between the germline ends. Looked up from germline, CDR1 is SNHLY and CDR2 is FYNNEI. The CDR3 sequence is 10 residues long. CDR3 sequence: CASSEYEQFF. CDR3 DNA: TGTGCCAGCAGTGAATATGAGCAGTTCTTC.

This rearrangement joins TRBV11-1 to TRBJ2-1; TRBD2 matches at 10 bases. The V gene's germline CDR1 is SGHAT and CDR2 FQDESV (reference sequence). With 5 bases clipped from V and 9 bases from J, the junction kept 10 bases outside the gene matches. The CDR3 loop spans 15 amino acids. DNA of the CDR3: TGTGCCAGCAGCGTATTGCCGGGACTAGCGACTGAGCAGTTCTTC. It codes for CASSVLPGLATEQFF.

This sequence joins TRBV7-8 and TRBJ2-3; D is perhaps TRBD1 or TRBD2 (9 bases each). Trimming left V 7 bases short and J 3 bases short, with 29 bases between. Germline V gives CDR1 SGHVS, CDR2 FQNEAQ. The CDR3 contains 19 residues. For the CDR3, the DNA is TGTGCCAGCACCTCAGGGACAGGGAGAACGGGACTAGCTACAGATACGCAGTATTTT. Protein sequence: CASTSGTGRTGLATDTQYF.

This clone was observed once. The chain is built from TRBV18 and TRBJ2-2, with 8 bases aligning to TRBD2. The CDR3 is 18 amino acids. Looked up from germline, CDR1 is KGHSH and CDR2 is LQKENI. V trimming: 2 bases; J trimming: 4 bases; junction bases outside the gene matches: 12. CDR3 sequence: CASSPWASGRSGTGELFF. The CDR3 region has the DNA TGTGCCAGCTCACCATGGGCTAGCGGGCGTTCTGGCACCGGGGAGCTGTTTTTT.

V usage is TRBV9 and J usage is TRBJ2-2; no reliable D call. Germline CDR1 and CDR2: SGDLS and YYNGEE. The CDR3 runs 14 residues. V dropped 4 bases and J dropped 1 base, with 8 bases sitting between them. CDR3 sequence (DNA): TGTGCCAGCAGCCTTGGCGGGAACACCGGGGAGCTGTTTTTT. Protein product: CASSLGGNTGELFF.

This clone has only a few counts. The chain has TRBV7-9 and TRBJ1-2; 7 bases match TRBD1. The CDR3 covers 15 residues. Germline lookup yields CDR1 SEHNR and CDR2 FQNEAQ (reference sequence). Losses at the gene ends were 2 bases for V and 9 bases for J; bases not matched to a gene: 12. This chain's CDR3 is CASSLPLDRDFSYTF. CDR3 nucleotides: TGTGCCAGCAGCTTACCCTTAGACAGGGATTTCAGCTACACCTTC.

The chain is built from TRBV5-1 and TRBJ2-3, with D hard to call. V dropped 0 bases and J dropped 0 bases, with 8 bases sitting between them. This CDR3 contains 15 residues. The germline gives CDR1 SGHRS, CDR2 YFSETQ. The CDR3 here is CASSLGPVSTDTQYF. CDR3 coding DNA: TGCGCCAGCAGCTTGGGGCCAGTTAGCACAGATACGCAGTATTTT.

The chain joins TRBV5-7 to TRBJ2-6; D remains ambiguous. TRBV5-7 carries the ORF label, with uncertain function. The V end lost 0 bases, the J end lost 0 bases, and 10 bases lay between the germline ends. There are 17 residues in the CDR3. The CDR3 DNA is TGTGCCAGCAGCTTGGCCAAGTGGGACTCTGGGGCCAACGTCCTGACTTTC. Translated: CASSLAKWDSGANVLTF.

The chain joins TRBV15 to TRBJ2-7, with D tentatively TRBD2 (6 bases). The CDR3 contains 15 residues. Per the germline V gene, CDR1 is LNHNV and CDR2 is YYDKDF (reference sequence). Trimming cost V 0 bases and J 2 bases, with 11 bases left between them. This chain's CDR3 is CATSREGGGTYEQYF. The CDR3 coding sequence is TGTGCCACCAGCAGAGAGGGCGGAGGGACCTACGAGCAGTACTTC.

The genes are TRBV25-1 and TRBJ2-7; D call uncertain. This CDR3 has 12 residues. The germline gives CDR1 MGHDK, CDR2 SYGVNS. Trimming removed 1 base at V and 4 bases at J, with 5 bases between. The CDR3 spells CASSELGYEQYF. CDR3 nucleotides: TGTGCCAGCAGTGAATTGGGTTACGAGCAGTACTTC.

This chain uses TRBV11-2 with TRBJ2-2; D gene unclear. V lost 1 base and J 2 bases, leaving 5 bases between the germline ends. The germline CDR1 and CDR2 sequences are SGHAT and FQNNGV. This CDR3 contains 14 residues. CDR3 DNA: TGTGCCAGCAGCTTAGGGCACAACACCGGGGAGCTGTTTTTT. Protein: CASSLGHNTGELFF.

The chain carries TRBV29-1 and TRBJ2-1, with D possibly TRBD1 on 5 matching bases. This CDR3 comprises 14 residues. Trimming pared 4 bases from V and 0 bases from J, leaving 10 bases between. CDR1 and CDR2 (germline): SQVTM, ANQGSEA. For the CDR3, the DNA is TGCAGCGTTGTAGGGGTTAGCTCCTACAATGAGCAGTTCTTC. The encoded protein is CSVVGVSSYNEQFF.

The chain joins TRBV25-1 to TRBJ2-1, with 15 bases lining up with TRBD2. This CDR3 spans 14 amino acids. V gave up 6 bases and J gave up 7 bases; unmatched junction bases: 1. Germline CDR1 reads MGHDK; CDR2 reads SYGVNS. Here the CDR3 reads CASRGTSGRNEQFF. In DNA, the CDR3 is TGTGCCAGCAGAGGGACTAGCGGGAGGAATGAGCAGTTCTTC.

This chain uses TRBV25-1 with TRBJ2-1; 7 nucleotides line up with TRBD1. Germline V gene lookup returns CDR1 MGHDK and CDR2 SYGVNS. The CDR3 is made up of 14 amino acids. Losses at the gene ends were 6 bases for V and 8 bases for J; bases not matched to a gene: 10. The CDR3 loop is CASSRDSLGHEQFF. The DNA for the CDR3 is TGTGCCAGCAGCCGGGACAGCCTTGGGCATGAGCAGTTCTTC.

This chain connects TRBV30 to TRBJ2-5, with unresolved D. The CDR3 length is 13 residues. Germline V gene sequence: CDR1 GTSNPN, CDR2 SVGIG (reference sequence). The germline V and J ends were trimmed by 0 bases and 6 bases, with 11 bases remaining between them. The CDR3 loop is CAWSVGLVKTQYF. The DNA for the CDR3 is TGTGCCTGGAGTGTAGGTCTAGTGAAGACCCAGTACTTC.

This sequence joins TRBV2 and TRBJ2-1, with D maybe TRBD2 (6 bases). This CDR3 contains 13 residues. From germline, CDR1 is SNHLY and CDR2 FYNNEI. The V end lost 9 bases, the J end lost 7 bases, and 16 bases lay between the germline ends. This CDR3 is CASQFPGENEQFF. CDR3 in DNA: TGTGCCAGTCAATTTCCGGGGGAAAATGAGCAGTTCTTC.